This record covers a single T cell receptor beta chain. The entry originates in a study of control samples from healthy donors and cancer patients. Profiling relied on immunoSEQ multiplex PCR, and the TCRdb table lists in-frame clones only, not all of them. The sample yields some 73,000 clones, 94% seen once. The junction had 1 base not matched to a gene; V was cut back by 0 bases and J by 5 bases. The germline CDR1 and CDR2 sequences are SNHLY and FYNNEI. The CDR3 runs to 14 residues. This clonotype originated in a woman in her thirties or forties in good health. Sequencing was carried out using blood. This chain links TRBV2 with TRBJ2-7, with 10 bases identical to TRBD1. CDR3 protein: CASSEAGTGDEQYF. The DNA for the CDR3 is TGTGCCAGCAGTGAAGCTGGGACAGGGGACGAGCAGTACTTC. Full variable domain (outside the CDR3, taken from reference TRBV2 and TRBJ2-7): EPEVTQTPSHQVTQMGQEVILRCVPISNHLYFYWYRQILGQKVEFLVSFYNNEISEKSEIFDDQFSVERPDGSNFTLKIRSTKLEDSAMYFCASSEAGTGDEQYFGPGTRLTVT.